Included here is one T cell receptor (beta chain) sequence, with context. The target antigen is unknown. cDNA for each sample came from eight separate reactions. Researchers put TCRalpha and TCRbeta cDNA through two nested PCRs lasting approximately 16 and 9 cycles. TCRdb reprocessed the 5' RACE reads; each CDR3 protein has one entry and no DNA is given. The sample holds 200,000 to 250,000 distinct CDR3 sequences. The data belong to a study of monozygotic twins with inflammatory bowel disease. Germline CDR1 and CDR2: SGDLS and YYNGEE. CDR3 length equals 15 residues. Study-level findings and limits: Separate T cell subtypes could not be resolved from one another.

Collection of a roughly 2.3 ml blood sample took place per donor. The TCR sequence derives from a human donor with ulcerative colitis or Crohn's disease, or a healthy co-twin of an affected twin (not recorded which). This chain uses TRBV9 with TRBJ2-1; checking the TCRdb D call of TRBD2 is not possible without DNA. The sample comprised blood. This CDR3 is CASSVVSGSYNEQFF. The variable domain in full, completed from reference TRBV9 and TRBJ2-1, reads DSGVTQTPKHLITATGQRVTLRCSPRSGDLSVYWYQQSLDQGLQFLIQYYNGEERAKGNILERFSAQQFPDLHSELNLSSLELGDSALYFCASSVVSGSYNEQFFGPGTRLTVL.